The present T cell receptor beta chain was sequenced within a study of blood T cell repertoires in COVID-19. The CDR3 runs to 18 residues. Germline CDR1 and CDR2: SGDLS and YYNGEE. With 0 bases clipped from V and 0 bases from J, the junction kept 6 bases outside the gene matches. Here immunoSEQ multiplex PCR was the method, and the copy in TCRdb shows in-frame clones only, minus some. The sample contains fewer than 350,000 clones, around 81% of which appear only once. The TCR was taken from an older woman with active or convalescent COVID-19. V usage is TRBV9 and J usage is TRBJ2-6; 7 bases are shared with TRBD1. The sequenced sample consisted of peripheral blood. CDR3: CASSVAGQEYSGANVLTF. The CDR3 DNA reads as TGTGCCAGCAGCGTAGCTGGACAGGAATACTCTGGGGCCAACGTCCTGACTTTC.